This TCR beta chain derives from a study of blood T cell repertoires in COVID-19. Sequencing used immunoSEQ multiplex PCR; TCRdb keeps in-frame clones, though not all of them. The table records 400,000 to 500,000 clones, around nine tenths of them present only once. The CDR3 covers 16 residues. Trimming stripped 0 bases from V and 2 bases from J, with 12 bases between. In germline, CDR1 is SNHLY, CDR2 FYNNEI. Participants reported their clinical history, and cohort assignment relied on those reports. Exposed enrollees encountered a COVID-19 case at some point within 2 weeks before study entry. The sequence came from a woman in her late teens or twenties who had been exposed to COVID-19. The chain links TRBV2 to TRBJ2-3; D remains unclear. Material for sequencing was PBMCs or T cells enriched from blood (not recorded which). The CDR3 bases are TGTGCCAGCAGTGAAGCGTACAGCACTTACACAGATACGCAGTATTTT. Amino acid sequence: CASSEAYSTYTDTQYF.